This T cell receptor beta chain was sequenced for a study of T cells expressing NK-cell markers. Study as a whole: Underlying the TCR beta repertoires were sorted CD3+CD56+NKG2C+, CD3+CD56+NKG2C- and CD3+CD56-NKG2C+ T cells. Seven HCMV-seropositive donors and one seronegative donor made up the eight sequenced donors.

General study findings and limits: One observes that, in a few donors, these clonotypes were also the leading ones within the CD3+CD56-NKG2C+ fraction. The study left the HCMV specificity of expanded NKG2C+ T cell clones unresolved.

Details on this clonotype: The antigen is unknown.

No DNA is given; TCRdb re-called the 5' RACE reads and lists each CDR3 protein once. The sample includes 250,000 to 300,000 distinct CDR3 sequences. Germline lookup yields CDR1 LGHDT and CDR2 YNNKEL (reference sequence). The CDR3 spans 12 residues. Sequenced material: blood T cells: a sorted CD56 or NKG2C T cell subset, CD4+ or CD8+ T cells, or bulk PBMC T cells (not recorded which). V is TRBV3-1 and J is TRBJ2-1; TCRdb's D call of TRBD1 is untestable without DNA. The clonotype was recovered from a man aged 18 to 35 in good health. CDR3 loop: CASSRGRYEQFF.